The 11 T cell receptor beta chains given below trace back to one sample, sequenced in a study of blood T cell repertoires in COVID-19. Profiling relied on immunoSEQ multiplex PCR, and the TCRdb table lists in-frame clones only, not all of them. The sample contains roughly 230,000 clones, more than 65% of which appear only once. Source material: PBMCs or T cells enriched from blood (not recorded which). The receptor set was obtained from a man aged 50-59 years who had recovered from COVID-19.

V usage is TRBV5-1 and J usage is TRBJ1-6; 8 bases fit TRBD1. Germline CDR1 is SGHRS and CDR2 is YFSETQ. Trimming at V came to 8 bases and at J to 7 bases, leaving 17 bases not matched to a gene. The CDR3 runs to 17 residues. The CDR3: CASHRGAAGLGNSPLHF. DNA for the CDR3: TGCGCCAGTCACAGGGGGGCAGCCGGACTGGGGAATTCACCCCTCCACTTT.

The chain carries TRBV18 and TRBJ2-1; the D is unclear. From germline, CDR1 is KGHSH and CDR2 LQKENI. The CDR3 is 13 residues long. V lost 3 bases to trimming and J lost 6 bases, with 9 bases between them. Here the CDR3 reads CASSPLGGNEQFF. CDR3 sequence (DNA): TGTGCCAGCTCACCGCTTGGCGGCAATGAGCAGTTCTTC. Complete variable domain (other parts from reference TRBV18 and TRBJ2-1): NAGVMQNPRHLVRRRGQEARLRCSPMKGHSHVYWYRQLPEEGLKFMVYLQKENIIDESGMPKERFSAEFPKEGPSILRIQQVVRGDSAAYFCASSPLGGNEQFFGPGTRLTVL.

The chain has TRBV5-4 and TRBJ2-3; 13 positions match TRBD2. This CDR3 is 17 amino acids long. The V gene end was trimmed by 0 bases and the J gene end by 5 bases; junction bases not matched to a gene: 6. The germline CDR1 and CDR2 sequences are SGHNT and YYREEE (reference sequence). CDR3 protein: CASSLGGTSGILDTQYF. The CDR3 DNA reads TGTGCCAGCAGCTTGGGGGGGACTAGCGGGATATTAGATACGCAGTATTTT.

This chain connects TRBV6-2 or TRBV6-3 to TRBJ1-2, with a possible D match to TRBD1 (6 bases). The V gene lost 5 bases and the J gene lost 9 bases, with 16 bases spanning the gap. Germline CDR1 reads MNHEY; CDR2 reads SVGEGT. CDR3 length: 13 residues. The CDR3 region is CASSNREGSSYTF. The CDR3 nucleotides read TGTGCCAGCAGTAACAGGGAAGGGAGTAGCTACACCTTC.

The V and J genes are TRBV6-5 and TRBJ2-2, with a weak D call TRBD2 (7 bases). The CDR3 is made up of 15 amino acids. The V gene lost 11 bases and the J gene lost 6 bases, with 22 bases spanning the gap. From germline, CDR1 is MNHEY and CDR2 SVGAGI. This CDR3 reads CAVSREGGRAGELFF. The CDR3 nucleotides are TGTGCCGTGAGCCGAGAGGGGGGGCGTGCCGGGGAGCTGTTTTTT.

J is TRBJ1-1 and V is TRBV19; D gene ambiguous. Germline lookup yields CDR1 LNHDA and CDR2 SQIVND (reference sequence). The V end lost 3 bases, the J end lost 6 bases, and 11 bases lay between the germline ends. The CDR3 sequence is 13 residues long. The CDR3: CASSIGQLSEAFF. CDR3 bases: TGTGCCAGTAGTATTGGGCAGCTATCTGAAGCTTTCTTT. The complete variable domain, with remaining parts taken from reference TRBV19 and TRBJ1-1, reads DGGITQSPKYLFRKEGQNVTLSCEQNLNHDAMYWYRQDPGQGLRLIYYSQIVNDFQKGDIAEGYSVSREKKESFPLTVTSAQKNPTAFYLCASSIGQLSEAFFGQGTRLTVV.

The V call is TRBV5-3, the J call TRBJ2-1; possibly TRBD2 for D (6 bases). Being an ORF, TRBV5-3 has a function that is uncertain. Trimming left V 4 bases short and J 10 bases short, with 18 bases between. There are 14 residues in the CDR3. As DNA, the CDR3 is TGTGCCAGAAGCGGGGCGGGAAGGTCTGGGGAGCAGTTCTTC. Its protein product is CARSGAGRSGEQFF.

This clone was seen once. The chain is built from TRBV18 and TRBJ2-5; D remains ambiguous. The CDR3 covers 12 residues. Between the trimmed V and J ends, which lost 0 bases and 5 bases, there was a span of 4 bases. Germline lookup yields CDR1 KGHSH and CDR2 LQKENI. The CDR3: CASSPPAETQYF. CDR3 sequence (DNA): TGTGCCAGCTCACCACCGGCCGAGACCCAGTACTTC.

V and J are TRBV6-1 and TRBJ2-5, with D unresolved. The CDR3 extends over 13 amino acids. The V gene lost 0 bases and the J gene lost 8 bases, with 10 bases spanning the gap. Per the germline V gene, CDR1 is MNHNS and CDR2 is SASEGT. CDR3 loop: CASSEALPSTQYF. The CDR3 DNA reads TGTGCCAGCAGTGAAGCTCTCCCTAGTACCCAGTACTTC.

This clone was seen a few times. The chain combines TRBV15 with TRBJ2-2, with TRBD2 as a possible D gene (6 bases). The V end lost 3 bases, the J end lost 6 bases, and 14 bases lay between the germline ends. Germline V gene data show CDR1 as LNHNV and CDR2 as YYDKDF (reference sequence). CDR3 length: 15 residues. The CDR3 nucleotides read TGTGCCACCAGCAGCGCCCGCGGAGGGGCCGGGGAGCTGTTTTTT. This translates into CATSSARGGAGELFF.

The gene calls are TRBV3-1 (or the pseudogene TRBV3-2) and TRBJ2-2; TRBD1 is a possible D gene (5 bases). This CDR3 comprises 18 residues. Germline CDR1 is LGHDT and CDR2 is YNNKEL (reference sequence). The germline V and J ends were trimmed by 4 bases and 1 base, with 19 bases remaining between them. The CDR3 is CASSRGPVAWQNTGELFF. CDR3 coding DNA: TGTGCCAGCAGCCGGGGCCCAGTGGCGTGGCAGAACACCGGGGAGCTGTTTTTT.